One sample yielded the 29 T cell receptor beta chains listed below, sequenced in a study of shared clonotypes between healthy human individuals (dated by TCRdb to about 2020). CD8 naive samples consisted of CD45RO-negative cells that were positively selected for CCR7, yielding a CD45RA+CCR7+ population without TemRA cells. To prepare the library, the immunoSEQ multiplex PCR assay was applied. TCRdb obtained this table from immuneACCESS and retained in-frame rearrangements with V and J assigned. These tables miss some clones; where compared with another copy, unresolved V genes account for less than half of the shortfall, and the remainder is unexplained. For this sample there are about 2,100,000 clones; about 92% appear just once. Clones ranked in the top ten supply 1.5% to 2% of the sample. The sample consisted of naive CD8+ T cells from PBMCs. Sample cell subset or site, as interpreted from the label and publication: CD45RA+CCR7+. Receptor source: a man aged 18 to 29 in good health. Some clones in this sample may be carry-over from other donors' samples.

This chain joins TRBV13 and TRBJ1-2; no firm D call. CDR3 length equals 16 residues. Trimming shortened V by 5 bases and J by 4 bases, and 20 bases separated the two germline ends. Germline V lookup: CDR1 PRHDT, CDR2 FYEKMQ (reference sequence). The DNA for the CDR3 is TGTGCCAGCAGCGCCCCACTGACGGACCTTATCTATGGCTACACCTTC. It is translated as CASSAPLTDLIYGYTF.

This clone came up once. The chain has TRBV9 and TRBJ2-1; D remains unclear. The length of the CDR3 is 14 residues. CDR1 and CDR2 (germline): SGDLS, YYNGEE. Trimming cost V 3 bases and J 7 bases, with 14 bases left between them. CDR3 DNA sequence: TGTGCCAGCAGCGGAGCCCTCAGAGGTAATGAGCAGTTCTTC. Protein sequence: CASSGALRGNEQFF.

V is TRBV19 and J is TRBJ2-1; no clear D gene. This CDR3 spans 14 amino acids. CDR1 is LNHDA and CDR2 is SQIVND in the germline V gene (reference sequence). Trimming pared 3 bases from V and 4 bases from J, leaving 10 bases between. The CDR3 nucleotides are TGTGCCAGTAGTATCGTTAGCCTTTACAATGAGCAGTTCTTC. This encodes CASSIVSLYNEQFF.

In this sample, this clone turned up once. This rearrangement joins TRBV10-1 to TRBJ2-3; a weak D match, TRBD2 (6 bases). V was cut by 3 bases and J by 1 base, with 11 bases left in between. Germline CDR1 is WNHNN and CDR2 is SYGVQD (reference sequence). The CDR3 is 15 residues long. CDR3 residues: CASSDPSERTDTQYF. CDR3 bases: TGCGCCAGCAGTGATCCTAGCGAACGCACAGATACGCAGTATTTT.

This sequence joins TRBV6-1 and TRBJ2-7; D is possibly TRBD1 (5 bases). Germline CDR1 reads MNHNS; CDR2 reads SASEGT. V was shortened by 6 bases and J by 2 bases, with 17 bases between the two germline ends. CDR3 length: 15 residues. The DNA for the CDR3 is TGTGCCAGCAGAGACAGCCCCTTAAACCCCTACGAGCAGTACTTC. Translating it yields CASRDSPLNPYEQYF.

Comments on this clone: Other DNA sequences in this specimen translate into the identical CDR3. The chain employs TRBV19 and TRBJ1-1; the D is unclear. CDR1 LNHDA and CDR2 SQIVND come from the germline V gene (reference sequence). V lost 3 bases and J 1 base, leaving 3 bases between the germline ends. The CDR3 totals 12 residues. CDR3 sequence (DNA): TGTGCCAGTAGTATCAGGAACACTGAAGCTTTCTTT. Translation: CASSIRNTEAFF. Full variable domain (missing parts from reference TRBV19 and TRBJ1-1): DGGITQSPKYLFRKEGQNVTLSCEQNLNHDAMYWYRQDPGQGLRLIYYSQIVNDFQKGDIAEGYSVSREKKESFPLTVTSAQKNPTAFYLCASSIRNTEAFFGQGTRLTVV.

J is TRBJ1-2 and V is TRBV9, with a weak D call TRBD1 (5 bases). Trimming removed 2 bases at V and 4 bases at J, with 12 bases between. The germline V gene encodes CDR1 SGDLS and CDR2 YYNGEE. This CDR3 comprises 14 residues. In nucleotides, the CDR3 is TGTGCCAGCAGCGTGGGGACGGCCCTCTATGGCTACACCTTC. Protein: CASSVGTALYGYTF.

V and J are TRBV7-2 and TRBJ2-1, with 14 bases that match TRBD2. The CDR3 has 15 amino acids. Germline CDR1 SGHTA, CDR2 FQGNSA. The trim removed 5 bases at V and 10 bases at J, leaving 7 bases unmatched. The CDR3 loop is CASSGGTSGRREQFF. CDR3 nucleotides: TGTGCCAGCAGCGGGGGGACTAGCGGGAGACGGGAGCAGTTCTTC.

The chain carries TRBV14 and TRBJ2-1, with 15 bases that match TRBD2. This CDR3 comprises 15 residues. CDR1 is SGHDN, CDR2 FVKESK, per germline. The ends lost 10 bases at V and 9 bases at J; junction bases unmatched: 10. This CDR3 reads CATSGLAGGLGEQFF. Written as DNA, the CDR3 is TGTGCCACCTCGGGACTAGCGGGAGGCCTTGGTGAGCAGTTCTTC.

The V gene is TRBV19, the J gene TRBJ2-2; no clear D gene. The CDR3 is 14 amino acids. Germline V gene sequence: CDR1 LNHDA, CDR2 SQIVND (reference sequence). Between the trimmed V and J ends, which lost 0 bases and 4 bases, there was a span of 6 bases. For the CDR3, the DNA is TGTGCCAGTAGTATAGATCCGCTCACCGGGGAGCTGTTTTTT. Its translation: CASSIDPLTGELFF.

The chain couples TRBV28 to TRBJ2-1; no firm D call. Germline V gives CDR1 MDHEN, CDR2 SYDVKM. The CDR3 is 15 amino acids. V lost 7 bases to trimming and J lost 0 bases, with 13 bases between them. CDR3 sequence (DNA): TGTGCCAGCACCTCCATGGTTCCCTCCTACAATGAGCAGTTCTTC. Its protein is CASTSMVPSYNEQFF.

This clone has just a few counts. V usage is TRBV7-9 and J usage is TRBJ1-1, with D possibly TRBD1 on 5 matching bases. The CDR3 runs to 12 residues. V was clipped by 4 bases and J by 8 bases, with 11 bases between them. The germline gives CDR1 SEHNR, CDR2 FQNEAQ (reference sequence). The CDR3 nucleotides read TGTGCCAGCAGCTCCTCCTGGGGGGAAGCTTTCTTT. Translation gives CASSSSWGEAFF. Combining the CDR3 with reference TRBV7-9 and TRBJ1-1 gives the whole variable domain DTGVSQNPRHKITKRGQNVTFRCDPISEHNRLYWYRQTLGQGPEFLTYFQNEAQLEKSRLLSDRFSAERPKGSFSTLEIQRTEQGDSAMYLCASSSSWGEAFFGQGTRLTVV.

In this sample, this clone turned up once. This chain uses TRBV28 with TRBJ2-7; D gene ambiguous. Germline V gene data show CDR1 as MDHEN and CDR2 as SYDVKM. This CDR3 contains 14 residues. Trimming stripped 3 bases from V and 0 bases from J, with 9 bases between. The DNA for the CDR3 is TGTGCCAGCAGTTTCTCATCTTTCTCCTACGAGCAGTACTTC. Amino acids: CASSFSSFSYEQYF.

The rearrangement links TRBV7-9 to TRBJ2-1, with D perhaps matching TRBD2 (5 bases). CDR1 is SEHNR, CDR2 FQNEAQ, per germline (reference sequence). CDR3 length: 16 amino acids. The V end was cut by 7 bases, the J end by 5 bases, with 21 bases between. The CDR3 sequence is CASTHPFAGGNNEQFF. The CDR3 DNA reads as TGTGCCAGCACCCACCCCTTTGCGGGCGGCAACAATGAGCAGTTCTTC.

The chain carries TRBV30 and TRBJ1-2, with D perhaps matching TRBD1 (5 bases). Trimming took 7 bases from V and 1 from J, leaving 13 bases between them. CDR3 length: 13 residues. Looked up from germline, CDR1 is GTSNPN and CDR2 is SVGIG (reference sequence). CDR3 in amino acids: CAFETDINYGYTF. CDR3 coding DNA: TGTGCCTTCGAGACAGATATTAACTATGGCTACACCTTC.

V and J are TRBV11-1 and TRBJ2-7; 7 bases match TRBD2. The CDR3 length is 12 residues. Trimming removed 6 bases from V and 5 bases from J; junction bases left unmatched: 4. Germline-derived CDR1 and CDR2 are SGHAT and FQDESV (reference sequence). CDR3 nucleotide sequence: TGTGCCAGCAGGGGAGGGCCCAACGAGCAGTACTTC. As protein: CASRGGPNEQYF.

This clone was recorded only once. J is TRBJ2-7 and V is TRBV27; 11 nucleotides match TRBD1. Trimming removed 2 bases from V and 5 bases from J; junction bases left unmatched: 5. The CDR3 is 15 amino acids. Germline CDR1 is MNHEY and CDR2 is SMNVEV (reference sequence). The CDR3 DNA sequence: TGTGCCAGCAGTTTACGCCGGGACAGGGGGAACGAGCAGTACTTC. It encodes CASSLRRDRGNEQYF.

The J gene is TRBJ2-7, the V gene TRBV30; D may match TRBD1 or TRBD2 (5 bases each). V lost 2 bases to trimming and J lost 2 bases, with 13 bases between them. The CDR3 runs 14 residues. Germline CDR1 GTSNPN, CDR2 SVGIG (reference sequence). The CDR3 protein is CAWSIGDGPYEQYF. CDR3 nucleotide sequence: TGTGCCTGGAGTATAGGGGACGGGCCCTACGAGCAGTACTTC. Variable domain in full (rest from reference TRBV30 and TRBJ2-7): SQTIHQWPATLVQPVGSPLSLECTVEGTSNPNLYWYRQAAGRGLQLLFYSVGIGQISSEVPQNLSASRPQDRQFILSSKKLLLSDSGFYLCAWSIGDGPYEQYFGPGTRLTVT.

The genes are TRBV4-3 and TRBJ2-1; 8 positions agree with TRBD2. The trim removed 1 base at V and 4 bases at J, leaving 3 bases unmatched. The CDR3 runs 15 residues. Germline-derived CDR1 and CDR2 are LGHNA and YSLEER. The CDR3 protein is CASSQALAEYNEQFF. In DNA, the CDR3 is TGCGCCAGCAGCCAAGCACTAGCGGAGTACAATGAGCAGTTCTTC.

The CDR3 loop reads CASSLGLNEQFF. In nucleotides, the CDR3 is TGTGCCAGCAGTTTAGGACTCAATGAGCAGTTCTTC. V usage is TRBV6-5 and J usage is TRBJ2-1; a possible D gene is TRBD2 (5 bases). CDR1 is MNHEY, CDR2 SVGAGI, per germline. Trimming removed 4 bases at V and 6 bases at J, with 7 bases between. The CDR3 length is 12 residues.

V gene TRBV11-1 combines with J gene TRBJ2-3; 10 bases line up with TRBD2. Trimming took 1 base from V and 4 from J; bases not matched to a gene: 11. The CDR3 is 18 residues long. CDR1 is SGHAT and CDR2 is FQDESV in the germline V gene (reference sequence). CDR3 protein: CASSLVGAPSGRADTQYF. The DNA for the CDR3 is TGTGCCAGCAGCTTAGTGGGGGCCCCAAGCGGGAGGGCAGATACGCAGTATTTT.

This clone was seen a single time. The CDR3 region has the DNA TGTGCCAGCAGCGACCCTCGGACAGGGTGGGTTTTTAACTATGGCTACACCTTC. As protein: CASSDPRTGWVFNYGYTF. J is TRBJ1-2 and V is TRBV9; TRBD1 agrees at 8 bases. The CDR3 extends over 18 amino acids. Looked up from germline, CDR1 is SGDLS and CDR2 is YYNGEE. V trimming: 3 bases; J trimming: 1 base; junction bases outside the gene matches: 14.

This clone showed up just once. The chain combines TRBV27 with TRBJ2-1; possible D gene TRBD2, 5 bases. In germline, CDR1 is MNHEY, CDR2 SMNVEV (reference sequence). V lost 6 bases and J 6 bases, leaving 21 bases between the germline ends. CDR3 length equals 16 residues. CDR3 sequence (DNA): TGTGCCAGCAGCCATGTGGTCCGGGAATGGAGCAATGAGCAGTTCTTC. Encoded protein: CASSHVVREWSNEQFF.

The chain has TRBV27 and TRBJ2-2; D is perhaps TRBD1 (5 bases). V lost 4 bases and J lost 3, with 9 bases in between. This CDR3 has 14 amino acids. Germline loops: CDR1 MNHEY, CDR2 SMNVEV (reference sequence). CDR3 protein: CASSSSGYTGELFF. For the CDR3, the DNA is TGTGCCAGCAGTTCGTCAGGGTACACCGGGGAGCTGTTTTTT.

The chain links TRBV27 to TRBJ1-5, with 11 bases that match TRBD1. In germline, CDR1 is MNHEY, CDR2 SMNVEV (reference sequence). With V trimmed by 4 bases and J by 0 bases, 14 bases remained unmatched. The CDR3 sequence is 20 residues long. DNA for the CDR3: TGTGCCAGCAGTTCCGAAACCGGGACAGGGGGTTCGGGTAGCAATCAGCCCCAGCATTTT. Translated, it gives CASSSETGTGGSGSNQPQHF.

The gene calls are TRBV11-3 and TRBJ2-5; possibly TRBD2 for D (6 bases). This CDR3 contains 14 residues. V was shortened by 5 bases and J by 4 bases, with 14 bases between the two germline ends. Germline CDR1 reads SGHNT; CDR2 reads YENEEA. CDR3 amino acids: CASSPREGGETQYF. For the CDR3, the DNA is TGTGCCAGCAGCCCGCGAGAGGGAGGAGAGACCCAGTACTTC.

This chain connects TRBV7-9 to TRBJ1-4; D remains unclear. From germline, CDR1 is SEHNR and CDR2 FQNEAQ (reference sequence). The CDR3 contains 13 residues. Trimming shortened V by 6 bases and J by 5 bases, and 10 bases separated the two germline ends. In DNA, the CDR3 is TGTGCCAGCAGTCCGGGGAAAAATGAAAAACTGTTTTTT. Protein: CASSPGKNEKLFF.

CDR3 nucleotides: TGTGCCAGCAGCTACGCCGAGGGTGAGCAGTACTTC. Protein: CASSYAEGEQYF. The chain employs TRBV28 and TRBJ2-7, with a weak D call TRBD2 (5 bases). The CDR3 contains 12 residues. CDR1 and CDR2 from the germline V gene are MDHEN and SYDVKM. V lost 6 bases to trimming and J lost 7 bases, with 13 bases between them.

The chain has TRBV28 and TRBJ1-5; maybe TRBD1 (6 bases). Germline V gene data show CDR1 as MDHEN and CDR2 as SYDVKM. The ends were cut back, 5 bases at V and 8 bases at J, with 16 bases in the middle. CDR3 size: 14 residues. In DNA, the CDR3 is TGTGCCAGCAGTCGTCGCGAGGGGGTTGAGCCCCAGCATTTT. Residues: CASSRREGVEPQHF.